The 24 T cell receptor beta chains presented below share a single source sample, sequenced in a study of cytomegalovirus exposure and HLA in healthy donors. A multiplex PCR was run with 60 Vbeta primers and 13 Jbeta primers. Produced via immunoSEQ multiplex PCR; TCRdb's table is partial and in-frame only. Its clone listing holds approximately 120,000 clones. Sequencing used PBMCs. These receptors came from a man aged 25-40 years in good health and CMV-seronegative.

V and J are TRBV19 and TRBJ2-3, with a weak D call TRBD2 (6 bases). CDR3 length equals 17 residues. V was shortened by 7 bases and J by 1 base, with 21 bases between the two germline ends. Germline CDR1 is LNHDA and CDR2 is SQIVND (reference sequence). CDR3 coding DNA: TGTGCCAGTACCCAAAATTGGGAGGCGAGTCGCACAGATACGCAGTATTTT. It is translated as CASTQNWEASRTDTQYF. Drawing the rest from reference TRBV19 and TRBJ2-3, the complete variable domain is DGGITQSPKYLFRKEGQNVTLSCEQNLNHDAMYWYRQDPGQGLRLIYYSQIVNDFQKGDIAEGYSVSREKKESFPLTVTSAQKNPTAFYLCASTQNWEASRTDTQYFGPGTRLTVL.

About this clone: Other DNA sequences within the sample encode an identical CDR3. DNA of the CDR3: TGTGCCAGCAGCCAAGGGCAGGGGGCGAATTCACCCCTCCACTTT. Residues: CASSQGQGANSPLHF. The V and J genes are TRBV14 and TRBJ1-6, with 8 nucleotides matching TRBD1. CDR3 length: 15 residues. Germline trimming cut 1 base from V and 7 bases from J; bases unmatched to any gene: 3. Germline CDR1 and CDR2: SGHDN and FVKESK.

J is TRBJ2-3 and V is TRBV2; the D gene is possibly TRBD1 (6 bases). Per the germline V gene, CDR1 is SNHLY and CDR2 is FYNNEI. Trimming pared 4 bases from V and 0 bases from J, leaving 11 bases between. The CDR3 contains 15 residues. The CDR3, as DNA: TGTGCCAGCAGTGGCGGACAGACTAGCACAGATACGCAGTATTTT. Residues: CASSGGQTSTDTQYF.

J is TRBJ1-1 and V is TRBV28; 7 bases are a match to TRBD1. V was pared by 5 bases and J by 0 bases, with 9 bases of the junction left unmatched. CDR1 is MDHEN, CDR2 SYDVKM, per germline. The CDR3 is made up of 16 amino acids. CDR3 nucleotides: TGTGCCAGCAGTCAACCGGGACAGCACATGAACACTGAAGCTTTCTTT. Translated: CASSQPGQHMNTEAFF.

Remarks on this clone: Within the sample, other DNA sequences also encode this same CDR3. The rearrangement uses TRBV7-9 and TRBJ2-7; D is unclear. V lost 5 bases to trimming and J lost 1 base, with 9 bases between them. There are 13 residues in the CDR3. Germline V lookup: CDR1 SEHNR, CDR2 FQNEAQ (reference sequence). The CDR3 DNA follows: TGTGCCAGCAGCCCCTCTCGTTCCTACGAGCAGTACTTC. Protein sequence: CASSPSRSYEQYF.

V and J are TRBV7-9 and TRBJ1-4; D possibly corresponds to TRBD1 (6 bases). The length of the CDR3 is 14 residues. The germline gives CDR1 SEHNR, CDR2 FQNEAQ (reference sequence). Trimming cost V 3 bases and J 5 bases, with 10 bases left between them. CDR3 in amino acids: CASSFLGQNEKLFF. The CDR3 nucleotides read TGTGCCAGCAGCTTCCTCGGACAGAATGAAAAACTGTTTTTT.

The chain is built from TRBV18 and TRBJ2-7, with D unclear. The CDR3 is 17 residues long. Trimming pared 6 bases from V and 0 bases from J, leaving 21 bases between. Germline lookup yields CDR1 KGHSH and CDR2 LQKENI. CDR3 amino acids: CASSQQSPNRPSYEQYF. The CDR3 DNA reads TGTGCCAGCTCCCAACAGAGCCCCAACCGACCCTCCTACGAGCAGTACTTC.

V is TRBV7-2 and J is TRBJ1-1; no clear D gene. V was pared by 2 bases and J by 2 bases, with 12 bases between. CDR1 SGHTA and CDR2 FQGNSA come from the germline V gene. This CDR3 is 15 amino acids long. The CDR3 DNA reads TGTGCCAGCAGCTTACGTCGGGGTCTTAACACTGAAGCTTTCTTT. Amino acid sequence: CASSLRRGLNTEAFF.

The chain uses TRBV4-1 and TRBJ2-2; 13 bases match TRBD2. Trimming removed 2 bases from V and 5 bases from J; junction bases left unmatched: 14. The CDR3 extends over 20 amino acids. Germline loops: CDR1 MGHRA, CDR2 YSYEKL. The CDR3 sequence is CASSQWTGLAGPGRTGELFF. CDR3 in DNA: TGCGCCAGCAGCCAATGGACGGGACTAGCGGGACCCGGGAGGACCGGGGAGCTGTTTTTT.

The V call is TRBV4-1, the J call TRBJ2-1; D perhaps matches TRBD1 (5 bases). The CDR3 spans 16 residues. V lost 1 base, J lost 3 bases, and 13 bases lay in between. Germline CDR1 MGHRA, CDR2 YSYEKL. CDR3 in amino acids: CASSQVRPGFYNEQFF. The CDR3 DNA sequence: TGCGCCAGCAGCCAAGTAAGGCCAGGGTTCTACAATGAGCAGTTCTTC.

This chain links TRBV28 with TRBJ2-7; a weak D match, TRBD1 (5 bases). CDR3 length: 12 residues. The germline CDR1 and CDR2 sequences are MDHEN and SYDVKM. V lost 6 bases and J lost 5, with 11 bases in between. The CDR3 DNA is TGTGCCAGCAGCTTCGTGGACAACGAGCAGTACTTC. Encoded protein: CASSFVDNEQYF.

The CDR3 loop reads CAWSPGTGGANYGYTF. The CDR3, as DNA: TGTGCCTGGAGTCCCGGGACAGGGGGAGCTAACTATGGCTACACCTTC. The chain uses TRBV30 and TRBJ1-2; TRBD1 aligns across 11 bases. The germline V gene has CDR1 GTSNPN and CDR2 SVGIG (reference sequence). CDR3 length: 16 residues. Trimming took 2 bases from V and 0 from J; bases not matched to a gene: 5.

J is TRBJ1-5 and V is TRBV28; tentative D call: TRBD1 (6 bases). This CDR3 contains 14 residues. Per the germline V gene, CDR1 is MDHEN and CDR2 is SYDVKM. Trimming shortened V by 8 bases and J by 5 bases, and 16 bases separated the two germline ends. CDR3 coding DNA: TGTGCCAGCCACCGGGACACCCGGTATCAGCCCCAGCATTTT. Encoded protein: CASHRDTRYQPQHF.

J is TRBJ2-1 and V is TRBV29-1; 7 nucleotides match TRBD1. Germline values: CDR1 SQVTM, CDR2 ANQGSEA. The CDR3 runs to 13 residues. V lost 3 bases, J lost 3 bases, and 2 bases stayed unmatched. In nucleotides, the CDR3 is TGCAGCGTTGAGGGACAGAACTACAATGAGCAGTTCTTC. Translation gives CSVEGQNYNEQFF.

The rearrangement uses TRBV5-1 and TRBJ1-2; D is undetermined. V was clipped by 7 bases and J by 3 bases, with 13 bases between them. The CDR3 extends over 13 amino acids. Germline V gene lookup returns CDR1 SGHRS and CDR2 YFSETQ. CDR3 nucleotides: TGCGCCAGCCTGGAACAGTCAGACTATGGCTACACCTTC. Translation: CASLEQSDYGYTF.

This chain joins TRBV27 and TRBJ1-6, with TRBD1 matching over 7 bases. Germline CDR1 reads MNHEY; CDR2 reads SMNVEV (reference sequence). The CDR3 is 14 residues long. With 6 bases clipped from V and 9 bases from J, the junction kept 8 bases outside the gene matches. Here the CDR3 DNA reads TGTGCCAGCAGAACAGGGGAGAATGCTTCACCCCTCCACTTT. This translates into CASRTGENASPLHF.

The V and J genes are TRBV28 and TRBJ2-2; D is unclear. The CDR3 consists of 15 residues. Germline V CDR1 and CDR2: MDHEN, SYDVKM. The ends were cut back, 2 bases at V and 4 bases at J, with 11 bases in the middle. This chain's CDR3 is CASSLRTVSTGELFF. The CDR3, as DNA: TGTGCCAGCAGTTTAAGAACTGTTTCCACCGGGGAGCTGTTTTTT.

This rearrangement joins TRBV11-2 to TRBJ2-1, with a possible D match to TRBD1 (6 bases). The V and J ends lost 5 bases and 4 bases respectively, with 21 bases between them. The germline CDR1 and CDR2 sequences are SGHAT and FQNNGV. This CDR3 comprises 17 residues. The CDR3 loop is CASSPQGWSGEYNEQFF. For the CDR3, the DNA is TGTGCCAGCAGCCCCCAGGGGTGGAGCGGTGAATACAATGAGCAGTTCTTC.

CDR3 sequence reads: CASSPGTNLRAQHF. CDR3 nucleotides: TGTGCCAGCAGTCCCGGGACAAATCTCCGCGCCCAGCATTTT. This chain links TRBV6-6 with TRBJ1-5; D might be TRBD1 (6 bases). Deletions cut 5 bases from V and 11 bases from J, with 19 bases between. Germline V gene sequence: CDR1 MNHNY, CDR2 SVGAGI (reference sequence). The CDR3 length is 14 residues.

Comments on this clone: Different DNA sequences within this sample yield the same CDR3. The rearrangement uses TRBV6-1 and TRBJ1-1; D uncertain. In germline, CDR1 is MNHNS, CDR2 SASEGT. The CDR3 runs 13 residues. The V gene lost 5 bases and the J gene lost 3 bases, with 10 bases spanning the gap. CDR3: CASSTAGDTEAFF. In nucleotides, the CDR3 is TGTGCCAGCAGTACAGCCGGGGACACTGAAGCTTTCTTT.

V usage is TRBV4-2 and J usage is TRBJ2-1, with 7 bases that match TRBD2. Germline CDR1 reads LGHNA; CDR2 reads YNFKEQ. The CDR3 is made up of 17 amino acids. With V trimmed by 4 bases and J by 3 bases, 12 bases remained unmatched. This chain's CDR3 is CASSPELGGRLYNEQFF. The CDR3 coding sequence is TGTGCCAGCAGCCCAGAGCTGGGGGGGAGACTCTACAATGAGCAGTTCTTC.

The chain recombines TRBV28 with TRBJ2-5; possibly TRBD2 for D (5 bases). The DNA end is a closer match to TRBJ2-7, so the J assignment may be wrong. The CDR3 is 15 residues long. CDR1 and CDR2 from the germline V gene are MDHEN and SYDVKM. The CDR3 region is CASSLTPPGSYEQYF. The CDR3 region has the DNA TGTGCCAGCAGCTTAACCCCCCCGGGGTCCTACGAGCAGTACTTC.

The V call is TRBV5-1, the J call TRBJ2-3; 7 bases line up with TRBD2. CDR3 length equals 14 residues. Per germline, CDR1 SGHRS and CDR2 YFSETQ. With 3 bases clipped from V and 2 bases from J, the junction kept 3 bases outside the gene matches. DNA of the CDR3: TGCGCCAGCAGCTGGGGACTATCCACAGATACGCAGTATTTT. The encoded protein is CASSWGLSTDTQYF.

The genes are TRBV29-1 and TRBJ1-2; 12 bases match TRBD1. Germline V CDR1 and CDR2: SQVTM, ANQGSEA. The CDR3 consists of 13 residues. Losses at the gene ends were 7 bases for V and 5 bases for J; bases not matched to a gene: 5. This CDR3 is CSALGQGAYGYTF. CDR3 sequence (DNA): TGCAGCGCCCTGGGACAGGGGGCTTATGGCTACACCTTC.